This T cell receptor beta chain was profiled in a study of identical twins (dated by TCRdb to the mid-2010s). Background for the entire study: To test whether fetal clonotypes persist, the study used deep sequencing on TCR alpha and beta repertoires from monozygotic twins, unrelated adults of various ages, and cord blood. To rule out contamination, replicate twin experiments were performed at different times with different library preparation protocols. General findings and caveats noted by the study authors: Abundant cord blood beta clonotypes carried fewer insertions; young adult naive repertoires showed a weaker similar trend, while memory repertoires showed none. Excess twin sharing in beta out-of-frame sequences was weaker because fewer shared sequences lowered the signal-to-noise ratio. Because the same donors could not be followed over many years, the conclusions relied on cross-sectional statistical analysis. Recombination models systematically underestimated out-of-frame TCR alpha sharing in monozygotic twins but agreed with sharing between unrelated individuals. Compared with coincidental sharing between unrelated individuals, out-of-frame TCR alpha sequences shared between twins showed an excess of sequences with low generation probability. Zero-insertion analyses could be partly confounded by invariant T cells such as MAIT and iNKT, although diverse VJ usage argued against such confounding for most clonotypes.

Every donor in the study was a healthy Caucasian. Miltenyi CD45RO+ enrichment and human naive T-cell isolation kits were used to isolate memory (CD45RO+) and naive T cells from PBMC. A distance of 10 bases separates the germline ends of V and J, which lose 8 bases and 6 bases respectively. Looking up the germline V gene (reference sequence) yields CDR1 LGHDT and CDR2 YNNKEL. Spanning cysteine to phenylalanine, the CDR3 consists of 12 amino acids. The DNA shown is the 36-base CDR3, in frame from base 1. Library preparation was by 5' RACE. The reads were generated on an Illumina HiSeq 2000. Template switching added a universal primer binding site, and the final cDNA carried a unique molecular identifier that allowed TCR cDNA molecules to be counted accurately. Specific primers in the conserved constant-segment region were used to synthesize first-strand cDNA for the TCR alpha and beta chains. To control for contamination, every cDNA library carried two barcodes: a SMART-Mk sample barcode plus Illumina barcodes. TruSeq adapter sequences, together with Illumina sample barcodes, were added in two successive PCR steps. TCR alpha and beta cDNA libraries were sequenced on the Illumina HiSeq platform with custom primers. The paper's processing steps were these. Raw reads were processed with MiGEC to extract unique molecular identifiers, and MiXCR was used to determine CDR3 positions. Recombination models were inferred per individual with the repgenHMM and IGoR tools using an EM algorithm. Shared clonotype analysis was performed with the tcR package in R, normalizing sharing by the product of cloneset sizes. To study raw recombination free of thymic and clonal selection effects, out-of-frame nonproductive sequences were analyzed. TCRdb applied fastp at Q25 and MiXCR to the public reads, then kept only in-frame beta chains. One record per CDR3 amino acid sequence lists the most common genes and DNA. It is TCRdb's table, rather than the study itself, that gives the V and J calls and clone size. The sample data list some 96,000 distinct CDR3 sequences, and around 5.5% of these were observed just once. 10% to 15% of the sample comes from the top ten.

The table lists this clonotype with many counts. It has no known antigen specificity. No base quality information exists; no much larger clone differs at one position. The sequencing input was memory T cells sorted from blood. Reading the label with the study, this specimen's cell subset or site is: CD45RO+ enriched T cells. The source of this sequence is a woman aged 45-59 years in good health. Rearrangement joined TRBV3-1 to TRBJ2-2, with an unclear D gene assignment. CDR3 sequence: CASSRRAGELFF. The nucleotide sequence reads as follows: TGTGCCAGCTCCAGAAGGGCCGGGGAGCTGTTTTTT.